The T cell receptor beta chain described here comes from a study of early stage breast cancer tumors (dated 2017 in TCRdb). Notes on the research overall: Of the 15 to 20 invasive breast tumors, about a dozen were found to be estrogen receptor-positive, progesterone receptor-positive and HER2-negative. Eight of the 12 ER+/PR+/HER2- tumors were invasive ductal carcinomas, while the other four were invasive lobular carcinomas. On average, each sample had about 9.6-fold read coverage. The samples as a whole yielded more than 2.5 million detected templates, corresponding to fewer than 1.4 million unique clonotypes.

The study profiled bulk TCR beta-chain repertoires in matched peripheral blood, tumor and adjacent normal breast tissue taken from some 15 patients with early-stage breast cancer. Before surgery, about 4.5-10 mL of whole blood was collected in EDTA tubes and processed within 2 hours. Peripheral blood mononuclear cells were isolated by Ficoll-Paque centrifugation in SepMate-50 tubes. PBMCs were cryopreserved in aliquots of roughly 1.8 to 4 million cells in about 90% FBS with about 10% DMSO and kept in liquid nitrogen. The Qiagen AllPrep DNA/RNA Mini kit was used to extract genomic DNA. As concerns this clone: There is no known antigen for this receptor. No base quality information exists; no much larger clone differs at one position.

Two independent genomic DNA replicates were amplified for each sample, with 0.5 ug used for blood and approximately 1.5 ug for tumor or normal breast. Following the manufacturer's instructions, the ImmunoSeq Intro kit was used to carry out TCRB sequencing on genomic DNA. The multiplex PCR ran for roughly 29 cycles using proprietary primers and spike-in control sequences for absolute quantification. Single-end 150-bp reads were used to sequence an 87-bp fragment spanning the CDR3 and the flanking V and J genes. Each lane of an Illumina MiSeq running version 3.0 chemistry carried seven multiplexed samples, with two replicates apiece. The authors' analysis ran thus. The vendor's proprietary pipeline handled the raw data processing, merging both replicates into a single result for each sample. Productive rearrangements sharing the V-gene family, CDR3 amino acid sequence and J-gene segment were defined as clonotypes. Clonality was computed as 1 minus the normalized Shannon entropy (Pielou evenness) of TCRB abundances. T cell density was estimated as total templates divided by the number of input cells, with the number of input cells inferred from the DNA input amount. Total repertoire diversity and clonality were estimated with Recon using default parameters. Clonotypes with over 0.1% abundance in tumor and at least 32-fold higher abundance in tumor than in normal breast were defined as tumor-enriched. The clones in this table, taken by TCRdb from immuneACCESS, are in-frame only. Not every clone is retained; where verified, under half of the shortfall comes from an unresolved V gene, and the cause of the rest is unknown. V and J calls and clone size come straight from that table; D and trimming were deduced from the DNA. This sample has about 69,000 clones in its table, and approximately 80% of those were observed once. The leading ten clones occupy around 5% of the sample.

Findings and caveats that apply to the study as a whole: Bulk genomic DNA sequencing of unsorted cells missed chain pairing and functional markers such as CD4, CD8 and FOXP3. Because the cohort was small, analysis by tumor subtype was not possible. About 2.7-fold higher T cell density and higher clonality were observed in tumors than in adjacent normal breast tissue. Enriched TCRB sequences shared across patients were found to be mostly commonly generated sequences that were unlikely to play an important role in the tumor microenvironment. Repertoires from blood resembled normal breast more closely than tumor, and using blood as a reference for each tissue separated tumor from normal in 14 of 16 patients.

V and J are truncated by 5 bases and 6 bases respectively, leaving an intervening sequence of 14 bases. CDR3 length: 14 amino acids, cysteine to phenylalanine. The read is trimmed to its CDR3 DNA, 42 bases read in frame from base 1. The germline V gene specifies KGHSH as CDR1 and LQKENI as CDR2. This TCR came from a person aged 40 to 50 with breast cancer. Sequenced: blood. The chain employs TRBV18 and TRBJ1-5; matching of 6 bases hints at TRBD1 as the D gene. The CDR3 region reads CASSATGNSQPQHF. The nucleotide sequence reads as follows: TGTGCCAGCTCAGCAACAGGGAATAGTCAGCCCCAGCATTTT.